The 10 T cell receptor beta chains reported below all come from one sample, sequenced in a study of PD-1 blockade in classical Hodgkin lymphoma. Patients all relapsed after autologous stem cell transplantation, and there was variation in brentuximab vedotin exposure. Clones were sequenced by immunoSEQ multiplex PCR, and TCRdb holds only the in-frame ones, with some missing. The table shows some 84,000 clones, with about nine tenths occurring only once. The source was peripheral blood mononuclear cells (PBMCs), collected at baseline. The receptors were gathered from a human donor with classical Hodgkin lymphoma.

The V and J genes are TRBV28 and TRBJ1-4; D uncertain. This CDR3 has 13 residues. V lost 1 base and J lost 5, with 5 bases in between. Germline values: CDR1 MDHEN, CDR2 SYDVKM. The CDR3 sequence: CASSLFQNEKLFF. The CDR3 nucleotides read TGTGCCAGCAGTTTATTTCAGAATGAAAAACTGTTTTTT.

The chain joins TRBV2 to TRBJ1-5; 7 nucleotides agree with TRBD1. Trimming removed 6 bases from V and 5 bases from J; junction bases left unmatched: 7. The CDR3 loop spans 14 amino acids. The germline V gene has CDR1 SNHLY and CDR2 FYNNEI. CDR3 nucleotide sequence: TGTGCCAGCAGCGCGACAGGGAGGGATCAGCCCCAGCATTTT. This translates into CASSATGRDQPQHF.

The V gene is TRBV6-5, the J gene TRBJ2-1, with D perhaps TRBD1 (5 bases). The CDR3 length is 13 residues. Looked up from germline, CDR1 is MNHEY and CDR2 is SVGAGI. The germline V and J ends were trimmed by 6 bases and 3 bases, with 9 bases remaining between them. CDR3: CASRADSYNEQFF. The CDR3, as DNA: TGTGCCAGCAGAGCCGACAGCTACAATGAGCAGTTCTTC.

The V call is TRBV9, the J call TRBJ2-5, with a weak D call TRBD2 (5 bases). CDR3 length: 16 amino acids. CDR1 and CDR2 from the germline V gene are SGDLS and YYNGEE. V was shortened by 4 bases and J by 4 bases, with 20 bases between the two germline ends. The CDR3 DNA reads as TGTGCCAGCAGCCCCCAAGGAGGACTGGTAATAGAGACCCAGTACTTC. This gives the protein CASSPQGGLVIETQYF.

The chain links TRBV6-5 to TRBJ2-1; TRBD2 matches 10 bases. The V gene end was trimmed by 2 bases and the J gene end by 2 bases; junction bases not matched to a gene: 0. This CDR3 has 15 residues. Germline CDR1 reads MNHEY; CDR2 reads SVGAGI. The CDR3 sequence: CASSYLAGAYNEQFF. The CDR3, as DNA: TGTGCCAGCAGTTACCTAGCGGGAGCCTACAATGAGCAGTTCTTC.

The chain combines TRBV4-2 with TRBJ2-3, with D hard to call. Germline V CDR1 and CDR2: LGHNA, YNFKEQ. V gave up 5 bases and J gave up 0 bases, with 9 bases separating them. The CDR3 has 14 amino acids. CDR3 DNA: TGTGCCAGCAGCTCGGCACCTAGCACAGATACGCAGTATTTT. Amino acids: CASSSAPSTDTQYF.

The chain employs TRBV2 and TRBJ1-2; 7 positions match TRBD1. With 3 bases clipped from V and 8 bases from J, the junction kept 12 bases outside the gene matches. The CDR3 is made up of 15 amino acids. Germline CDR1 and CDR2: SNHLY and FYNNEI. The CDR3 DNA is TGTGCCAGCAGTGAGGGACAGACCGCTATCAAGGGCTACACCTTC. Translated, it gives CASSEGQTAIKGYTF.

V gene TRBV7-2 combines with J gene TRBJ1-5; 8 bases are shared with TRBD1. Germline CDR1 and CDR2: SGHTA and FQGNSA. The CDR3 sequence is 18 residues long. Trimming cost V 1 base and J 5 bases; bases outside gene matches: 13. The CDR3 sequence is CASSLDFGGQGADQPQHF. The CDR3 DNA reads as TGTGCCAGCAGCTTAGATTTTGGCGGGCAGGGGGCAGATCAGCCCCAGCATTTT.

This rearrangement joins TRBV12-5 to TRBJ2-7, with D unclear. This CDR3 is built from 11 residues. V shed 2 bases and J shed 4 bases, with 3 bases lying between them. Germline V gene lookup returns CDR1 LGHNT and CDR2 FRNRAP. As DNA, the CDR3 is TGTGCTAGTGGTTTGCGTTACGAGCAGTACTTC. Translating it yields CASGLRYEQYF.

The chain carries TRBV19 and TRBJ2-2; D uncertain. Germline-derived CDR1 and CDR2 are LNHDA and SQIVND (reference sequence). The CDR3 is made up of 16 amino acids. The V end was cut by 5 bases, the J end by 0 bases, with 13 bases between. CDR3 sequence reads: CASSGYQPTNTGELFF. CDR3 DNA: TGTGCCAGTAGTGGGTACCAACCCACGAACACCGGGGAGCTGTTTTTT.